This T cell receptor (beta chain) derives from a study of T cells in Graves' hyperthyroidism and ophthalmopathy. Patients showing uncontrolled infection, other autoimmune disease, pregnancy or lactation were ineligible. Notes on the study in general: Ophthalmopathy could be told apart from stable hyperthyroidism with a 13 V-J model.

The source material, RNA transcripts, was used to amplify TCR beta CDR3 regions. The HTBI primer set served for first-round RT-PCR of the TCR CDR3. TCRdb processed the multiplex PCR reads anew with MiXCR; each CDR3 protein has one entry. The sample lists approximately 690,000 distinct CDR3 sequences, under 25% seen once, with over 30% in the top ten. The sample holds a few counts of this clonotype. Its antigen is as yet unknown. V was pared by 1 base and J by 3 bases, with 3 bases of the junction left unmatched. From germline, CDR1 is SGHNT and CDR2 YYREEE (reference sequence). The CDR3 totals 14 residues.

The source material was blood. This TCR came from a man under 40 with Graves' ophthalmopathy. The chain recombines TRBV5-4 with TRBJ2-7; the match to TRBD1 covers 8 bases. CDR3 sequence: CASSLQGAVYEQYF. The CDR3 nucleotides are TGTGCCAGCAGCTTGCAGGGGGCGGTCTACGAGCAGTACTTC.